This entry concerns a single TCR beta chain. This sample was included in a study of blood T cell repertoires in COVID-19. Whole-study context: The study drew acute and convalescent COVID-19 samples from the United States, Italy and Spain. PBMCs, B-cell-depleted T cells, or T cells provided the cDNA or gDNA that made up the material.

Authors' methods: Estimated nucleated cell counts came from reference gene primer amplification. TCRdb's copy holds only in-frame clones and misses some; the assay was immunoSEQ multiplex PCR. The D gene and trimming were derived from the DNA, and the V and J assignments and clone size from that table. Of tens of thousands of clones listed, around 86% were seen once; the top ten hold around 15%. The CDR3 loop spans 14 amino acids. V gave up 4 bases and J gave up 2 bases; unmatched junction bases: 1. Germline values: CDR1 SGHTA, CDR2 FQGTGA. The chain uses TRBV7-3 and TRBJ1-2, with 10 bases identical to TRBD1. This sequence was found in a man between 65 and 79 years old with acute or convalescent COVID-19. The sequenced sample was peripheral blood. CDR3 sequence reads: CASSWDRGNYGYTF. In nucleotides, the CDR3 is TGTGCCAGCAGCTGGGACAGGGGAAACTATGGCTACACCTTC.